This TCR beta chain was recorded in a study of blood T cell repertoires in COVID-19. The overall study: The study drew acute and convalescent COVID-19 samples from the United States, Italy and Spain. Sample material is recorded as cDNA or gDNA derived from T cells, B-cell-depleted T cells, or PBMCs.

Germline CDR1 reads LNHDA; CDR2 reads SQIVND (reference sequence). The V end lost 7 bases, the J end lost 1 base, and 11 bases lay between the germline ends. This CDR3 contains 14 residues. Per the original methods: Amplification with reference gene primers provided the estimates of nucleated cell counts. Here immunoSEQ multiplex PCR was the method, and the copy in TCRdb shows in-frame clones only, minus some. V, J and clone size were drawn from that table, and D and trimming were deduced from the DNA. The sample yields 51,000 or so clones, approximately 82% seen once. The chain has TRBV19 and TRBJ2-1, with a possible D match to TRBD1 (6 bases). This TCR derives from a man in his 70s with active COVID-19. Material: peripheral blood. The CDR3 loop is CASTKGQSYNEQFF. The CDR3 DNA sequence: TGTGCCAGTACTAAAGGACAGTCCTACAATGAGCAGTTCTTC.